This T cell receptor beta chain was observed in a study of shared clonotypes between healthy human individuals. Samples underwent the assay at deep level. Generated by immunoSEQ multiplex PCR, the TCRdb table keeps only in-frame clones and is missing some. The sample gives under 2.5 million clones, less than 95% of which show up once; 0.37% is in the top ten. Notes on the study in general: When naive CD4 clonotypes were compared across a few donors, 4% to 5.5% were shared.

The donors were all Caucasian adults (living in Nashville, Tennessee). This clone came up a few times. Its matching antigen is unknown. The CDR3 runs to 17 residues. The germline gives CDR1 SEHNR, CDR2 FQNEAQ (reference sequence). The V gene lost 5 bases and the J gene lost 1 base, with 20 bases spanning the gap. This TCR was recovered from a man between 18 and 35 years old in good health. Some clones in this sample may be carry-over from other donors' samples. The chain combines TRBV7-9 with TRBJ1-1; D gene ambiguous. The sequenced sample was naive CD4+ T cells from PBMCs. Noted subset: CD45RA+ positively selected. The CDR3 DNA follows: TGTGCCAGCAGCCCCGGGGATAGGTCAATAGAGAACACTGAAGCTTTCTTT. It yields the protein CASSPGDRSIENTEAFF.